The 18 T cell receptor beta chains below come from one sample, sequenced in a study of cytomegalovirus exposure and HLA in healthy donors. PCR primers comprised 60 Vbeta and 13 Jbeta primers. Data came from immunoSEQ multiplex PCR; TCRdb stores just in-frame clones and leaves some out. Of roughly 140,000 clones in the sample, over 75% were seen once. Specimen: PBMCs. Receptors were obtained from a man aged 25-40 years in good health and CMV-seropositive.

The chain recombines TRBV6-4 with TRBJ2-3, with 11 bases lining up with TRBD2. Germline V gives CDR1 MRHNA, CDR2 SNTAGT. The ends lost 3 bases at V and 2 bases at J; junction bases unmatched: 1. This CDR3 contains 15 residues. DNA of the CDR3: TGTGCCAGCAGTGAACTAGCGGGAGCCACAGATACGCAGTATTTT. Its translation: CASSELAGATDTQYF.

A remark on this clone: A junction boundary mismatches the germline segment, possibly from a read error. CDR3 sequence: CSSRGVRGRNEQFF. The CDR3 DNA follows: TGTTCCAGCCGCGGAGTCAGGGGGCGCAATGAGCAGTTCTTC. The genes are TRBV7-9 and TRBJ2-1, with 8 bases lining up with TRBD1. Germline V gene sequence: CDR1 SEHNR, CDR2 FQNEAQ (reference sequence). This CDR3 region has 14 residues.

This clone was seen a few times. CDR3 amino acids: CASSSPGQGGLFAGNTIYF. CDR3 in DNA: TGTGCCAGCAGTTCGCCGGGACAGGGAGGATTATTCGCTGGAAACACCATATATTTT. The chain uses TRBV28 and TRBJ1-3, with 9 nucleotides matching TRBD1. CDR1 is MDHEN, CDR2 SYDVKM, per germline. After removal of 4 bases from V and 2 bases from J, the junction contained 15 bases not matched to a gene. The CDR3 spans 19 residues.

The chain employs TRBV27 and TRBJ2-2, with TRBD2 matching over 11 bases. The CDR3 contains 15 residues. The V gene end was trimmed by 5 bases and the J gene end by 3 bases; junction bases not matched to a gene: 2. Germline V CDR1 and CDR2: MNHEY, SMNVEV (reference sequence). CDR3 sequence reads: CASSRTSGYTGELFF. The CDR3 DNA reads as TGTGCCAGCAGTCGGACTAGCGGGTACACCGGGGAGCTGTTTTTT.

This clone is labeled as medium-sized. V gene TRBV29-1 combines with J gene TRBJ2-1; D not resolved. This CDR3 comprises 10 residues. V was trimmed by 3 bases and J by 7 bases, leaving 4 bases between them. In germline, CDR1 is SQVTM, CDR2 ANQGSEA. CDR3 amino acids: CSVDMNEQFF. As DNA, the CDR3 is TGCAGCGTTGATATGAATGAGCAGTTCTTC.

The chain uses TRBV30 and TRBJ2-1; the D is unclear. The CDR3 is made up of 11 amino acids. Germline lookup yields CDR1 GTSNPN and CDR2 SVGIG (reference sequence). Trimming stripped 0 bases from V and 11 bases from J, with 8 bases between. The CDR3 region is CAWSVGAQQFF. In nucleotides, the CDR3 is TGTGCCTGGAGTGTAGGAGCACAGCAGTTCTTC.

This clone was recorded once. The CDR3, as DNA: TGTGCCAGCAGCCAAGATCGGAGGTTTGGCTACACCTTC. Protein sequence: CASSQDRRFGYTF. V is TRBV14 and J is TRBJ1-2; D gene ambiguous. This CDR3 region has 13 residues. Germline loops: CDR1 SGHDN, CDR2 FVKESK. Trimming shortened V by 0 bases and J by 7 bases, and 9 bases separated the two germline ends.

The V and J genes are TRBV6-1 and TRBJ2-7; D possibly corresponds to TRBD1 (6 bases). Germline loops: CDR1 MNHNS, CDR2 SASEGT. The CDR3 is 15 amino acids. V gave up 7 bases and J gave up 0 bases, with 16 bases separating them. The CDR3 nucleotides read TGTGCCAGCATTCCGGACAGAAAACTCTCCTACGAGCAGTACTTC. Its protein product is CASIPDRKLSYEQYF.

This clone was found a few times. The rearrangement joins TRBV2 to TRBJ2-7; D uncertain. V lost 3 bases and J 7 bases, leaving 19 bases between the germline ends. The CDR3 sequence is 15 residues long. Germline lookup yields CDR1 SNHLY and CDR2 FYNNEI. CDR3 bases: TGTGCCAGCAGTGATGTAGGAGCTCAGTTAGGTGAGCAGTACTTC. As protein: CASSDVGAQLGEQYF.

This chain joins TRBV7-2 and TRBJ2-7; D unresolved. The germline V gene encodes CDR1 SGHTA and CDR2 FQGNSA. This CDR3 spans 13 amino acids. With 0 bases removed from V and 4 bases from J, the gap between germline ends came to 7 bases. This chain's CDR3 is CASSLAPRYEQYF. Here the CDR3 DNA reads TGTGCCAGCAGCTTAGCGCCGCGTTACGAGCAGTACTTC.

The chain couples TRBV28 to TRBJ1-4; unclear D gene. V lost 7 bases and J 0 bases, leaving 6 bases between the germline ends. CDR1 is MDHEN and CDR2 is SYDVKM in the germline V gene. This CDR3 is 13 amino acids long. The CDR3 DNA sequence: TGTGCCAGCATTGCGGCAACTAATGAAAAACTGTTTTTT. This translates into CASIAATNEKLFF.

This clone was counted a single time. The chain carries TRBV4-1 and TRBJ2-7, with D unclear. The germline gives CDR1 MGHRA, CDR2 YSYEKL. The V end was cut by 0 bases, the J end by 6 bases, with 9 bases between. The CDR3 totals 13 residues. CDR3 sequence: CASSQEPVAEQYF. As DNA, the CDR3 is TGCGCCAGCAGCCAAGAACCGGTCGCCGAGCAGTACTTC.

The genes are TRBV5-5 and TRBJ1-3; 7 positions agree with TRBD1. CDR1 SGHKS and CDR2 YYEKEE come from the germline V gene (reference sequence). The V gene end was trimmed by 2 bases and the J gene end by 0 bases; junction bases not matched to a gene: 5. The CDR3 extends over 16 amino acids. CDR3 nucleotides: TGTGCCAGCAGCTTCCGGACAGGCTACTCTGGAAACACCATATATTTT. Translated: CASSFRTGYSGNTIYF.

The V call is TRBV6-6, the J call TRBJ2-1; TRBD2 matches at 13 bases. The CDR3 loop spans 16 amino acids. With V trimmed by 0 bases and J by 7 bases, 3 bases remained unmatched. CDR1 is MNHNY and CDR2 is SVGAGI in the germline V gene (reference sequence). The CDR3 region has the DNA TGTGCCAGCAGTTACTCGGGACTAGCGGGAACAAATGAGCAGTTCTTC. Protein product: CASSYSGLAGTNEQFF.

A note on this clone: Mismatch with germline at one junction end may stem from a read error. The rearrangement uses TRBV7-9 and TRBJ2-5; tentative D call: TRBD2 (5 bases). The CDR3 is made up of 11 amino acids. The germline CDR1 and CDR2 sequences are SEHNR and FQNEAQ (reference sequence). The CDR3 DNA reads TGTGCCAGCAGCCCAGAGGGTATCTACCACTTC. As protein: CASSPEGIYHF.

This sequence joins TRBV5-4 and TRBJ2-3; 7 bases fit TRBD2. Germline CDR1 SGHNT, CDR2 YYREEE (reference sequence). J gave up 4 bases and V 0 bases, and 5 bases lay outside the gene matches. The CDR3 extends over 15 amino acids. In nucleotides, the CDR3 is TGTGCCAGCAGCTTGGGCGGGACTAATCCAGATACGCAGTATTTT. Translated, it gives CASSLGGTNPDTQYF.

This chain connects TRBV7-2 to TRBJ1-2, with a possible D match to TRBD1 (5 bases). The CDR3 totals 14 residues. Germline CDR1 and CDR2: SGHTA and FQGNSA. V was trimmed by 1 base and J by 8 bases, leaving 14 bases between them. CDR3 bases: TGTGCCAGCAGCTTAGATCAACAGGCTTCGGGCTACACCTTC. This sequence encodes CASSLDQQASGYTF.

V gene TRBV4-2 combines with J gene TRBJ1-2; 7 bases are shared with TRBD1. The CDR3 is made up of 15 amino acids. J lost 2 bases, V lost 3 bases, and 6 bases had no gene match. Germline lookup yields CDR1 LGHNA and CDR2 YNFKEQ. The CDR3 loop reads CASSQSQGNNYGYTF. The CDR3 DNA is TGTGCCAGCAGCCAGTCACAGGGGAACAACTATGGCTACACCTTC.